These T cell receptor beta chains were read from a single sample in a study of T cell responses to AZD1222 COVID-19 vaccine. The method was immunoSEQ multiplex PCR; TCRdb's version includes in-frame clones alone and lacks a portion of them. The table lists some 180,000 clones, about 87% of them singletons. The sequencing here drew on peripheral blood, taken on day 0 of AZD1222 vaccination. The receptors originated from an adult in good health. Both conserved end residues are part of each CDR3. A D gene is named only where the DNA matches it firmly. The size of a clone is reported for some rows only, either as once, few or many, or as a class for expanded clones.

>TRBD1|TRBV6-4|TRBJ1-2|.
CASNPGDRTPRYGYTF
TGTGCCAGCAACCCTGGGGACAGGACCCCTCGGTATGGCTACACCTTC
>.|TRBV5-6|TRBJ2-7|.
CASSLRGGQGREQYF
TGTGCCAGCAGCTTGAGGGGAGGCCAGGGGCGCGAGCAGTACTTC
>.|TRBV7-6|TRBJ1-6|.
CASSLESAARSPLHF
TGTGCCAGCAGCTTAGAGTCAGCTGCCAGGTCACCCCTCCACTTT
>.|TRBV5-1|TRBJ1-3|.
CASSQGQISGNTIYF
TGCGCCAGCAGCCAGGGCCAGATCTCTGGAAACACCATATATTTT
>TRBD2|TRBV3-1/TRBV3-2|TRBJ2-3|.
CASSQQMAGVGTDTQYF
TGTGCCAGCAGCCAACAGATGGCGGGGGTGGGCACAGATACGCAGTATTTT
>TRBD2|TRBV10-3|TRBJ2-2|few
CASGGGTSSSNTGELFF
TGTGCCAGTGGGGGCGGGACTAGCAGCTCGAACACCGGGGAGCTGTTTTTT
>.|TRBV4-3|TRBJ1-6|.
CASSQVLVGHTPGGNSPLHF
TGCGCCAGCAGCCAAGTTCTTGTGGGACACACCCCGGGAGGGAATTCACCCCTCCACTTT
>.|TRBV27|TRBJ1-1|.
CASRILTSAPEAFF
TGTGCCAGCAGGATTCTAACGAGCGCCCCTGAAGCTTTCTTT
>TRBD2|TRBV7-2|TRBJ2-3|.
CASSSGTRSLPDTQYF
TGTGCCAGCAGCTCAGGGACTAGAAGTCTACCAGATACGCAGTATTTT
>.|TRBV30|TRBJ1-6|.
CAWSVRTVRNSPLHF
TGTGCCTGGAGTGTACGTACGGTGAGGAATTCACCCCTCCACTTT
>TRBD1|TRBV6-6|TRBJ1-4|once
CASSPDRAATNEKLFF
TGTGCCAGCAGCCCAGACAGGGCTGCAACTAATGAAAAACTGTTTTTT
>.|TRBV6-4|TRBJ1-6|few
CASRGGGRLHF
TGTGCCAGCAGGGGGGGAGGACGGCTCCACTTT
>.|TRBV18|TRBJ2-5|.
CASSPSETQYF
TGTGCCAGCTCACCGTCGGAGACCCAGTACTTC
>TRBD1|TRBV20-1|TRBJ1-6|once
CSASLRQGAVGSPLHF
TGCAGTGCTAGTCTGCGGCAGGGGGCGGTGGGGTCACCCCTCCACTTT
>TRBD2|TRBV5-4|TRBJ2-1|.
CASSPGTSGANEQFF
TGTGCCAGCAGCCCGGGGACTAGCGGTGCCAATGAGCAGTTCTTC
>.|TRBV5-4|TRBJ1-6|.
CASRNRASSYNSPLHF
TGTGCCAGCAGAAACCGGGCTAGCTCCTATAATTCACCCCTCCACTTT
>.|TRBV5-1|TRBJ1-2|few
CASSFLGGDYGYTF
TGCGCCAGCAGCTTCTTAGGGGGGGACTATGGCTACACCTTC
>TRBD1|TRBV6-5|TRBJ1-1|.
CASRRDRGNTEAFF
TGTGCCAGCAGGAGGGACAGGGGGAACACTGAAGCTTTCTTT
>.|TRBV19|TRBJ1-1|.
CASPVGAFF
TGTGCCAGTCCCGTGGGAGCTTTCTTT
>.|TRBV7-3|TRBJ1-1|once
CASSSGTRNTEAFF
TGTGCCAGCAGCTCGGGGACGCGGAACACTGAAGCTTTCTTT
>TRBD2|TRBV15|TRBJ2-2|once
CATSRDLAGNTGELFF
TGTGCCACCAGCAGAGATCTAGCGGGGAACACCGGGGAGCTGTTTTTT
>TRBD2|TRBV7-6|TRBJ2-2|.
CASSFVAGVAGELFF
TGTGCCAGCAGCTTCGTGGCGGGAGTAGCCGGGGAGCTGTTTTTT
>TRBD2|TRBV11-3|TRBJ2-1|.
CASSSGPEQFF
TGTGCCAGTTCTAGCGGACCTGAGCAGTTCTTC
>.|TRBV5-4|TRBJ1-3|few
CASSLTVSGNTIYF
TGTGCCAGCAGCTTGACCGTCTCTGGAAACACCATATATTTT
>TRBD1|TRBV5-5|TRBJ1-4|few
CASRTDRGREKLFF
TGTGCCAGCAGGACGGACAGGGGGCGTGAAAAACTGTTTTTT
>.|TRBV2|TRBJ2-5|.
CASSRRREETQYF
TGTGCCAGCAGTCGGCGGAGGGAAGAGACCCAGTACTTC
>.|TRBV6-5|TRBJ2-1|.
CASSYSRSYNEQFF
TGTGCCAGCAGTTACTCTAGAAGTTACAATGAGCAGTTCTTC
>TRBD2|TRBV10-3|TRBJ2-1|.
CAISGSSGSLYNEQFF
TGTGCCATCAGTGGTTCTAGCGGGAGTTTATACAATGAGCAGTTCTTC
>.|TRBV5-1|TRBJ1-1|.
CASSRERTLMNTEAFF
TGCGCCAGCAGCCGAGAGCGGACATTAATGAACACTGAAGCTTTCTTT
>.|TRBV11-3|TRBJ2-2|once
CASSLARWGTPTGELFF
TGTGCCAGCAGCTTAGCGCGGTGGGGGACTCCCACCGGGGAGCTGTTTTTT
>TRBD2|TRBV7-2|TRBJ2-7|.
CASSLAARTSGSYEQYF
TGTGCCAGCAGCTTAGCTGCTCGGACTAGCGGGAGCTACGAGCAGTACTTC
>.|TRBV6-2/TRBV6-3|TRBJ1-1|.
CASSFARGEAFF
TGTGCCAGCAGCTTCGCCCGAGGTGAAGCTTTCTTT
>TRBD2|TRBV7-2|TRBJ2-7|.
CASSLRLAGGGYEQYF
TGTGCCAGCAGCTTAAGACTAGCGGGAGGCGGATACGAGCAGTACTTC
>TRBD2|TRBV6-4|TRBJ2-3|.
CASSEGTSDTDTQYF
TGTGCCAGCAGTGAAGGGACTAGCGACACAGATACGCAGTATTTT
>.|TRBV5-1|TRBJ2-1|.
CASSLVLAGAARDEQFF
TGCGCCAGCAGCTTGGTTCTGGCGGGGGCCGCTAGGGATGAGCAGTTCTTC
>.|TRBV29-1|TRBJ2-2|.
CSYQWDTGELFF
TGCAGCTATCAATGGGACACCGGGGAGCTGTTTTTT
>.|TRBV28|TRBJ2-1|many
CASSLWGDEQFF
TGTGCCAGCAGTTTATGGGGCGATGAGCAGTTCTTC